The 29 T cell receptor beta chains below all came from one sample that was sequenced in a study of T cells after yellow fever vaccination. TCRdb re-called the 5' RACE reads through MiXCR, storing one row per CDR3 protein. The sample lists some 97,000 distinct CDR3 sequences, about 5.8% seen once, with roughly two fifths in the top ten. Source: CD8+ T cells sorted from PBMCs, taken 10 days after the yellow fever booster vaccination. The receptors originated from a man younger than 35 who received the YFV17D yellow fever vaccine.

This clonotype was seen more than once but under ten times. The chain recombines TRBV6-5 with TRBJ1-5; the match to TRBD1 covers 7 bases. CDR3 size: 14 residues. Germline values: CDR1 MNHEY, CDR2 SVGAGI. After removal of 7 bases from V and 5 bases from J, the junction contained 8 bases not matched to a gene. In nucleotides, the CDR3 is TGTGCCAGCAAGCGACAGGGAGGAGATCAGCCCCAGCATTTT. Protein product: CASKRQGGDQPQHF.

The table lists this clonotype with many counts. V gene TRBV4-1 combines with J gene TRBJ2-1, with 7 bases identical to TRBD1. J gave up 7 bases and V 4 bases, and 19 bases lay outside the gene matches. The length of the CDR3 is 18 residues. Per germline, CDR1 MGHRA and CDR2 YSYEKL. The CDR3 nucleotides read TGCGCCAGCAGCCCCCATCCGGGACAGACCGGCCCTGGGAATGAGCAGTTCTTC. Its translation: CASSPHPGQTGPGNEQFF.

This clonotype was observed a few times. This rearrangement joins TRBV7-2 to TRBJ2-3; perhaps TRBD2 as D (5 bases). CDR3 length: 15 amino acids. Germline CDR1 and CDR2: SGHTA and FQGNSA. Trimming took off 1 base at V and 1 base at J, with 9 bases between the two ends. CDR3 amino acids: CASSLEGGRTDTQYF. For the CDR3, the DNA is TGTGCCAGCAGCTTAGAGGGCGGGCGCACAGATACGCAGTATTTT.

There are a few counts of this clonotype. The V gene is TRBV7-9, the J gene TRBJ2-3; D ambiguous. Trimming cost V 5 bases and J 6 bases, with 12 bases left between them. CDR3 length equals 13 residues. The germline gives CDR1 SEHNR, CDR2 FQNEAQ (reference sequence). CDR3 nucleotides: TGTGCCAGCAGCCGCGGATCCGGGGATACGCAGTATTTT. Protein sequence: CASSRGSGDTQYF.

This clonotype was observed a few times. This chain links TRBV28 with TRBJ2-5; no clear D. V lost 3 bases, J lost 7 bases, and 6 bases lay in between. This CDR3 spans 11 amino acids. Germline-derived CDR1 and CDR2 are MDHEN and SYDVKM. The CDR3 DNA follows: TGTGCCAGCAGTTTGGCGGTGACCCAGTACTTC. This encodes CASSLAVTQYF.

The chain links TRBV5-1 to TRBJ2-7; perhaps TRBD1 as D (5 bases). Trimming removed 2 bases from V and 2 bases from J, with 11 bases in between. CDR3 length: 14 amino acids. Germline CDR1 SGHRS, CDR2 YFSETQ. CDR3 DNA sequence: TGCGCCAGCAGCTTCCTGGACACTGCCTACGAGCAGTACTTC. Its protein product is CASSFLDTAYEQYF. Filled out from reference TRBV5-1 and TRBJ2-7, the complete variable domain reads KAGVTQTPRYLIKTRGQQVTLSCSPISGHRSVSWYQQTPGQGLQFLFEYFSETQRNKGNFPGRFSGRQFSNSRSEMNVSTLELGDSALYLCASSFLDTAYEQYFGPGTRLTVT.

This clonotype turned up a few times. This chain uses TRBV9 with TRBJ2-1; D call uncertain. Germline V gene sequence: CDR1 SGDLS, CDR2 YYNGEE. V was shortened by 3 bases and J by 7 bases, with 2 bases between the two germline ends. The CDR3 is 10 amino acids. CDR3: CASSGNEQFF. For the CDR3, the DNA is TGTGCCAGCAGCGGGAATGAGCAGTTCTTC.

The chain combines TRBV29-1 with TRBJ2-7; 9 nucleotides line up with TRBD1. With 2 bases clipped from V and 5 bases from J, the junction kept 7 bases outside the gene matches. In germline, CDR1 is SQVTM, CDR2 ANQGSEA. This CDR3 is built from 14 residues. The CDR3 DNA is TGCAGCGTTGAAATCGGGACAGGGTTTAACGAGCAGTACTTC. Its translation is CSVEIGTGFNEQYF.

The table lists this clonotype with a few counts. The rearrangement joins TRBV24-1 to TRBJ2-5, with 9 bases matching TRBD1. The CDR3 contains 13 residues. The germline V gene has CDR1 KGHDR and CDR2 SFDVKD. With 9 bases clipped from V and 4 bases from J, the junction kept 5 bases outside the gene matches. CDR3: CATGTGSGETQYF. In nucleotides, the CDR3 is TGTGCCACCGGGACAGGGAGTGGAGAGACCCAGTACTTC.

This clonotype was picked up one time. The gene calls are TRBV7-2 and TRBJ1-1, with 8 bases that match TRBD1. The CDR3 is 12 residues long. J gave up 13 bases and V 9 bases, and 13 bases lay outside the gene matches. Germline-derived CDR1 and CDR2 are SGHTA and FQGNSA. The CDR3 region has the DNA TGTGCCAGGTGCTTCCAGACAGGGGATGTTTTCTTT. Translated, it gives CARCFQTGDVFF.

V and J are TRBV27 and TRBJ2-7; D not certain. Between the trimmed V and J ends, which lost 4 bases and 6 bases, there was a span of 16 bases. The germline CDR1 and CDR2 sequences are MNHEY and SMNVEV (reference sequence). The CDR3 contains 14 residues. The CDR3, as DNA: TGTGCCAGCAGTTCGGACCAAACACGTTTCGAGCAGTACTTC. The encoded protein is CASSSDQTRFEQYF.

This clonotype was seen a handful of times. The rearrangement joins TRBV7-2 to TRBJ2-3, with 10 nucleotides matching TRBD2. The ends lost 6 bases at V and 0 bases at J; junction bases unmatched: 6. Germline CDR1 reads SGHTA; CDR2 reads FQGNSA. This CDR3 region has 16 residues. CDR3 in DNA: TGTGCCAGCAGTCCTAGCGGGGGATCTAGCACAGATACGCAGTATTTT. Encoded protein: CASSPSGGSSTDTQYF.

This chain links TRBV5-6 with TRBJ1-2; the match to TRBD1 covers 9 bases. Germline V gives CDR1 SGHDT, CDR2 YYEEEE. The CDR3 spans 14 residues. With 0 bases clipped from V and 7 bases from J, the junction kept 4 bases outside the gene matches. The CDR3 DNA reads TGTGCCAGCAGCTTGGGACAGGGGGGAGGTGGCTACACCTTC. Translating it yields CASSLGQGGGGYTF.

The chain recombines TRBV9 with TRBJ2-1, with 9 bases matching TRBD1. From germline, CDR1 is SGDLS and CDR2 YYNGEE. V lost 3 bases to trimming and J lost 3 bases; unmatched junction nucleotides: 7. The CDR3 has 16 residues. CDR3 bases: TGTGCCAGCAGCGCGAGCCGGGACAGGGTCTACAATGAGCAGTTCTTC. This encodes CASSASRDRVYNEQFF. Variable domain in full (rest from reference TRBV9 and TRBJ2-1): DSGVTQTPKHLITATGQRVTLRCSPRSGDLSVYWYQQSLDQGLQFLIQYYNGEERAKGNILERFSAQQFPDLHSELNLSSLELGDSALYFCASSASRDRVYNEQFFGPGTRLTVL.

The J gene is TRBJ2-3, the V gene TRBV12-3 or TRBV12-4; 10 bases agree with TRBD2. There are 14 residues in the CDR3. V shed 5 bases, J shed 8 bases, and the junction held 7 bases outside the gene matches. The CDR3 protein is CASSRSGGASTQYF. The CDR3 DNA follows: TGTGCCAGCAGTCGGAGCGGGGGGGCGAGTACGCAGTATTTT.

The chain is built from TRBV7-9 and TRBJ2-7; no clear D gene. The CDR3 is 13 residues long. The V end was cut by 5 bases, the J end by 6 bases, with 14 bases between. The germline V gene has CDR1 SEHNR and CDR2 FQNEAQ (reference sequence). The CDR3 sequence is CASSPLGSSEQYV. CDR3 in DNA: TGTGCCAGCAGCCCTTTGGGCTCCAGCGAGCAGTACGTC.

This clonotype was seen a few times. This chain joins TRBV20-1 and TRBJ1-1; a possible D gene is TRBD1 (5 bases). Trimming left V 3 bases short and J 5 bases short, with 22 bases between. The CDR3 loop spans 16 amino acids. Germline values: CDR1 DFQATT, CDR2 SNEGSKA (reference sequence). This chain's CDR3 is CSASTFVLGAGTEAFF. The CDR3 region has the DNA TGCAGTGCTAGTACCTTTGTACTAGGGGCTGGGACTGAAGCTTTCTTT.

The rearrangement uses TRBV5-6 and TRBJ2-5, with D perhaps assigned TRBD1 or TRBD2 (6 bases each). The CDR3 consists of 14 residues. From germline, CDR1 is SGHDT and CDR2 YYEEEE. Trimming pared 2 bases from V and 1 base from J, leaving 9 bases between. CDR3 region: CASSLRGVQETQYF. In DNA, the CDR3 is TGTGCCAGCAGCTTAAGGGGGGTCCAAGAGACCCAGTACTTC.

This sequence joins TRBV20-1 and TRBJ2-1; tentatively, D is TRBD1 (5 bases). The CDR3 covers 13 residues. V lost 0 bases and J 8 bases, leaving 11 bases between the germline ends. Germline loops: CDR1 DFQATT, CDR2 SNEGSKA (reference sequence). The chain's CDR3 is CSARDTRVDEQFF. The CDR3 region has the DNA TGCAGTGCTAGAGATACCAGGGTGGATGAGCAGTTCTTC.

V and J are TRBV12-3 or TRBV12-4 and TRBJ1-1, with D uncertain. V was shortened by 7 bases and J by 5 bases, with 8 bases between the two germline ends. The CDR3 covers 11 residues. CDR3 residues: CASTAATEAFF. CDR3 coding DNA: TGTGCCAGCACCGCGGCGACTGAAGCTTTCTTT.

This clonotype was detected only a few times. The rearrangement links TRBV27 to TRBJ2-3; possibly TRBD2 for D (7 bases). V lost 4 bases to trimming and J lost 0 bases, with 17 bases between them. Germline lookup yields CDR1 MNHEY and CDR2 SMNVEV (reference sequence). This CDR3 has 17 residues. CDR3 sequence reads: CASSYPGGGGSTDTQYF. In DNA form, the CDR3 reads TGTGCCAGCAGTTACCCCGGGGGCGGGGGAAGCACAGATACGCAGTATTTT.

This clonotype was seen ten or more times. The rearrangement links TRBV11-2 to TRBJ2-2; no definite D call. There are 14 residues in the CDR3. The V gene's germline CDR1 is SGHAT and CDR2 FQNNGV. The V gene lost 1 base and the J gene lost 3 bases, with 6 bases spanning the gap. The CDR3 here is CASSLGPHTGELFF. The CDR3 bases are TGTGCCAGCAGCTTAGGACCCCACACCGGGGAGCTGTTTTTT.

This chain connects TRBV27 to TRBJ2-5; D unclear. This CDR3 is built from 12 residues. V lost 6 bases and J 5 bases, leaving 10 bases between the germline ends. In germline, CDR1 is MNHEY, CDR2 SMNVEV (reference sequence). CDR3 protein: CASRNLWETQYF. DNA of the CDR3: TGTGCCAGCAGAAACCTGTGGGAGACCCAGTACTTC.

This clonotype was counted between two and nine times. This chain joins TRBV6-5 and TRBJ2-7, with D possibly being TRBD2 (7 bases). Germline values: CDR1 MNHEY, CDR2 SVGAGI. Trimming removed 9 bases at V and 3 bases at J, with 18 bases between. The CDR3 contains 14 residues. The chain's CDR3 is CASHPGGRSYEQYF. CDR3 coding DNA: TGTGCCAGTCACCCCGGGGGGCGAAGCTACGAGCAGTACTTC.

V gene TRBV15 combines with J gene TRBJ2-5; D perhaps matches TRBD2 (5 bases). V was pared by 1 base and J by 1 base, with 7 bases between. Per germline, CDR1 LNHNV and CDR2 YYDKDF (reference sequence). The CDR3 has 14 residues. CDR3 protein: CATSRVEAQETQYF. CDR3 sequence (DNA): TGTGCCACCAGCAGAGTGGAGGCCCAAGAGACCCAGTACTTC.

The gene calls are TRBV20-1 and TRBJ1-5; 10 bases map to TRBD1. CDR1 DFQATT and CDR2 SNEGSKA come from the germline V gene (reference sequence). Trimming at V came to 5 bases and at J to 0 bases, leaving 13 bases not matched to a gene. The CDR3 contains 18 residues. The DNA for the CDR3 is TGCAGTGCTCCCGAGGGTGGGACAGGGGTTAATAGCAATCAGCCCCAGCATTTT. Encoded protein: CSAPEGGTGVNSNQPQHF.

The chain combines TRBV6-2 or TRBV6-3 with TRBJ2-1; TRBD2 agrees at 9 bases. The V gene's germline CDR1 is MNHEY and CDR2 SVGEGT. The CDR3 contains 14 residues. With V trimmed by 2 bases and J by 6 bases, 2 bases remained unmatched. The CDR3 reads CASSYPSGVNEQFF. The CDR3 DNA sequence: TGTGCCAGCAGTTACCCTAGCGGGGTCAATGAGCAGTTCTTC.

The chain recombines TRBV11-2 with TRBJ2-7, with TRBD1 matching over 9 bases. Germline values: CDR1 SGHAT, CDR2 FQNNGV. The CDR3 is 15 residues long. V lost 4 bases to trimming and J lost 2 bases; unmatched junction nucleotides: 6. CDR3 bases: TGTGCCAGCAGCTCCCGGGACAGGGAGACCTACGAGCAGTACTTC. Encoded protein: CASSSRDRETYEQYF.

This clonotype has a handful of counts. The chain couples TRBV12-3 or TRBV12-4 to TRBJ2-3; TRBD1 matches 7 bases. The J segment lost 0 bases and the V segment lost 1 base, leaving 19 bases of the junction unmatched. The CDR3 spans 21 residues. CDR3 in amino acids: CASSLDRLDRDLQTSTDTQYF. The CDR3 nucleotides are TGTGCCAGCAGTTTAGACCGACTTGACAGGGATCTCCAGACTAGCACAGATACGCAGTATTTT.